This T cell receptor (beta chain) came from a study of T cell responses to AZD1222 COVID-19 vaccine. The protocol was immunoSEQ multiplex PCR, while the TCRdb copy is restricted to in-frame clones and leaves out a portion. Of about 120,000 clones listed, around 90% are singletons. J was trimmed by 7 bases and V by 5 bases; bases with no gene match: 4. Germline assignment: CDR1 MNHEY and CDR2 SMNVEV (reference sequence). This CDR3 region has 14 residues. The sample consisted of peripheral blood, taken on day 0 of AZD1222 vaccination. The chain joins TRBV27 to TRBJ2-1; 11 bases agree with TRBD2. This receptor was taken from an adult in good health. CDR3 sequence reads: CASSPRTSGNEQFF. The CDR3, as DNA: TGTGCCAGCAGTCCAAGGACTAGCGGGAATGAGCAGTTCTTC.